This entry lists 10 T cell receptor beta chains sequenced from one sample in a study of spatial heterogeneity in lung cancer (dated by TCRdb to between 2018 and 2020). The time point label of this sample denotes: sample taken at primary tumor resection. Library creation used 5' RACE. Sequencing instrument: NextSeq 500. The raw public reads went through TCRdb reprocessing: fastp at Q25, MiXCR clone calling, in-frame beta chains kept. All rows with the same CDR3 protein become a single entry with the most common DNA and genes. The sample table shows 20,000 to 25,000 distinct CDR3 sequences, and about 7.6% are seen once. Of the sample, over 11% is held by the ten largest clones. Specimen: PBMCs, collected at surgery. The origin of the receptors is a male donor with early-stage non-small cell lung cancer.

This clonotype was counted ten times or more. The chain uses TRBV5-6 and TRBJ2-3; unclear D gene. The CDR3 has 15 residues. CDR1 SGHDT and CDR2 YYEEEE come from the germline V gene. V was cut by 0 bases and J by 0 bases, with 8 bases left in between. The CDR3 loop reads CASSLAGRSTDTQYF. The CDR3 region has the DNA TGTGCCAGCAGCTTGGCCGGGCGGAGCACAGATACGCAGTATTTT.

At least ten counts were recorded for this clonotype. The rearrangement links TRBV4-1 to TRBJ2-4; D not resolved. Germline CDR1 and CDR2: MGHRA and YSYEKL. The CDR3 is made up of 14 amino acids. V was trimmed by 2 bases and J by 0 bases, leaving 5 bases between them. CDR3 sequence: CASSQKEAKNIQYF. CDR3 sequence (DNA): TGCGCCAGCAGCCAAAAAGAAGCCAAAAACATTCAGTACTTC.

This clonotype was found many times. Here the CDR3 DNA reads TGTGCCAGCACTCAAGTACAGGGAACTGAAGCTTTCTTT. This translates into CASTQVQGTEAFF. The chain has TRBV6-6 and TRBJ1-1; possibly TRBD1 for D (6 bases). This CDR3 has 13 residues. V lost 7 bases and J 5 bases, leaving 14 bases between the germline ends. The germline gives CDR1 MNHNY, CDR2 SVGAGI (reference sequence).

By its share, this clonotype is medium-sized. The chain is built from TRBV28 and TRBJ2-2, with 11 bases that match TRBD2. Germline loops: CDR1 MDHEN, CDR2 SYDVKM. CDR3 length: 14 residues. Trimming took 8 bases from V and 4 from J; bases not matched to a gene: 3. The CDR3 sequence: CASDGTSGTGELFF. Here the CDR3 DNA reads TGTGCCAGCGACGGGACTAGCGGCACCGGGGAGCTGTTTTTT.

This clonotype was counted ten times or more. The CDR3 sequence: CASSLRKGADTEAFF. The CDR3 bases are TGTGCCAGCAGCTTGCGAAAGGGGGCGGACACTGAAGCTTTCTTT. The V call is TRBV5-4, the J call TRBJ1-1; TRBD1 aligns across 7 bases. The germline V gene has CDR1 SGHNT and CDR2 YYREEE (reference sequence). The trim removed 1 base at V and 3 bases at J, leaving 6 bases unmatched. The CDR3 is made up of 15 amino acids.

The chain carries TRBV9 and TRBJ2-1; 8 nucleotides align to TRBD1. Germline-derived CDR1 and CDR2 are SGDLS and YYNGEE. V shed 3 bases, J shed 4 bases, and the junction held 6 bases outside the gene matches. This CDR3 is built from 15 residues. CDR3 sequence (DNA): TGTGCCAGCAGCGCCAGGGGACAGGCTTACAATGAGCAGTTCTTC. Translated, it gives CASSARGQAYNEQFF.

The CDR3 reads CASSLAGGYTEAFF. In DNA form, the CDR3 reads TGTGCCAGCAGCTTGGCCGGAGGCTACACTGAAGCTTTCTTT. The V gene is TRBV5-5, the J gene TRBJ1-1; D ambiguous. Trimming stripped 0 bases from V and 3 bases from J, with 9 bases between. The CDR3 extends over 14 amino acids. Germline CDR1 and CDR2: SGHKS and YYEKEE (reference sequence).

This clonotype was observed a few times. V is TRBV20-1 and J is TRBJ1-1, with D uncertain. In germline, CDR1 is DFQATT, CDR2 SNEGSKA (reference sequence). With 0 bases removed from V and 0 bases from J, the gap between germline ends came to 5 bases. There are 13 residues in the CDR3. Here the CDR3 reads CSARDSMNTEAFF. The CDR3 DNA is TGCAGTGCTAGAGACAGTATGAACACTGAAGCTTTCTTT.

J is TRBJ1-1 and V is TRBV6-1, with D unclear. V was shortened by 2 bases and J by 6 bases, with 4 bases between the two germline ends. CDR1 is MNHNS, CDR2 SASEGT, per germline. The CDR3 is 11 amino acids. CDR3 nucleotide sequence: TGTGCCAGCAGTGAAACAGCTGAAGCTTTCTTT. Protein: CASSETAEAFF.

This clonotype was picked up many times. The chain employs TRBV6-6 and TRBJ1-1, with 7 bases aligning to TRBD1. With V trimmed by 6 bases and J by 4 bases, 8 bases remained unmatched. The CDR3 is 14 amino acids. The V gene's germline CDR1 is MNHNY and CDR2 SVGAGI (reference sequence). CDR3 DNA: TGTGCCAGCAGCCTGAAGGGGGCGAGCACTGAAGCTTTCTTT. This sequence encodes CASSLKGASTEAFF.